This TCR beta chain was found in a study of early T cells in non-severe SARS-CoV-2 infection. Each single cDNA molecule received a unique molecular identifier. TCRdb itself ran the 5' RACE reads through MiXCR, one entry per CDR3 protein. The repertoire holds roughly 45,000 distinct CDR3 sequences, over 3.5% seen once, with 5% to 6.5% in the top ten. This receptor was identified in an adult who was a healthcare worker with PCR-confirmed SARS-CoV-2 infection or an uninfected control (not recorded which). Sequencing input: whole blood.

CDR3 nucleotides: TGTGCCAGCAGAAAGACTGGGTCAGGGAGAGCCTACGAGCAGTACTTC. This sequence encodes CASRKTGSGRAYEQYF. The chain uses TRBV7-9 and TRBJ2-7, with D perhaps given as TRBD1 or TRBD2 (5 bases each). Germline CDR1 reads SEHNR; CDR2 reads FQNEAQ (reference sequence). Trimming took 6 bases from V and 2 from J, leaving 20 bases between them. The length of the CDR3 is 16 residues.